What follows are 32 T cell receptor beta chains derived from one specimen sequenced in a study of CD8 T cells in Susac syndrome. With random hexamers, about 0.5 to 1 ug RNA was reverse transcribed. From the immunoSEQ multiplex PCR reads, TCRdb called clonotypes with MiXCR, one entry per CDR3 protein. The table includes about 100,000 distinct CDR3 sequences, 95% detected once. The sequencing input was CD8+ T cells from PBMCs. The source is a human donor with Susac syndrome.

This clonotype occurred once. The chain employs TRBV20-1 and TRBJ2-1, with 8 bases that match TRBD2. This CDR3 is 14 amino acids long. The junction had 8 bases not matched to a gene; V was cut back by 3 bases and J by 7 bases. Looked up from germline, CDR1 is DFQATT and CDR2 is SNEGSKA (reference sequence). The CDR3 loop reads CSARSGTSTNEQFF. The CDR3 DNA follows: TGCAGTGCTAGGTCCGGGACTAGTACGAATGAGCAGTTCTTC.

The chain employs TRBV29-1 and TRBJ2-5; weak D call: TRBD2 (6 bases). Germline lookup yields CDR1 SQVTM and CDR2 ANQGSEA. The germline V and J ends were trimmed by 6 bases and 5 bases, with 16 bases remaining between them. The CDR3 has 13 amino acids. The CDR3 spells CSVDWRGGETQYF. The CDR3 DNA reads as TGCAGCGTGGACTGGAGGGGCGGGGAGACCCAGTACTTC.

The chain recombines TRBV15 with TRBJ2-5; no clear D gene. Looked up from germline, CDR1 is LNHNV and CDR2 is YYDKDF (reference sequence). This CDR3 is built from 14 residues. Trimming shortened V by 3 bases and J by 4 bases, and 12 bases separated the two germline ends. DNA of the CDR3: TGTGCCACCAGCAGCTCCGCTTCCGCAGAGACCCAGTACTTC. It translates to CATSSSASAETQYF.

The CDR3 nucleotides are TGTGCCAGCAGTATAAACCCATGGGACAGGGGGACCTACGAGCAGTACTTC. This encodes CASSINPWDRGTYEQYF. V and J are TRBV12-3 or TRBV12-4 and TRBJ2-7, with 11 bases fitting TRBD1. The ends lost 5 bases at V and 2 bases at J; junction bases unmatched: 11. The CDR3 has 17 amino acids.

This clonotype occurred a few times. The V gene is TRBV29-1, the J gene TRBJ2-1, with unresolved D. Germline CDR1 SQVTM, CDR2 ANQGSEA. This CDR3 is built from 10 residues. V was cut by 4 bases and J by 7 bases, with 5 bases left in between. The CDR3 nucleotides are TGCAGCGTTGGGGTTAATGAGCAGTTCTTC. This gives the protein CSVGVNEQFF.

The V gene is TRBV21-1, the J gene TRBJ2-6; TRBD2, the table's D call, lacks a check against the DNA. TRBV21-1 is a pseudogene. The CDR3 is made up of 16 amino acids. The CDR3 DNA reads as TGTGCCAGCAGCGCAACTGGGACTGCCGGAGCCAACGTCCTGACTTTC. Translated, it gives CASSATGTAGANVLTF.

This rearrangement joins TRBV7-9 to TRBJ2-3, with D possibly being TRBD2 (5 bases). V dropped 1 base and J dropped 4 bases, with 9 bases sitting between them. The CDR3 length is 14 residues. In germline, CDR1 is SEHNR, CDR2 FQNEAQ (reference sequence). Written as DNA, the CDR3 is TGTGCCAGCAGCTTAGAGGTCGGGGCAGATACGCAGTATTTT. Encoded protein: CASSLEVGADTQYF. The complete variable domain, with remaining parts taken from reference TRBV7-9 and TRBJ2-3, reads DTGVSQNPRHKITKRGQNVTFRCDPISEHNRLYWYRQTLGQGPEFLTYFQNEAQLEKSRLLSDRFSAERPKGSFSTLEIQRTEQGDSAMYLCASSLEVGADTQYFGPGTRLTVL.

J is TRBJ2-7 and V is TRBV6-2 or TRBV6-3; no firm D call. Trimming took 4 bases from V and 7 from J, leaving 11 bases between them. There are 12 residues in the CDR3. CDR1 is MNHEY and CDR2 is SVGEGT in the germline V gene. The CDR3 protein is CASSFWAGEQYF. CDR3 sequence (DNA): TGTGCCAGCAGTTTCTGGGCTGGGGAGCAGTACTTC.

The CDR3 DNA is TGCAGTGCTAGAGTGGGAACGGGAGCAGATACGCAGTATTTT. Translation gives CSARVGTGADTQYF. This chain joins TRBV20-1 and TRBJ2-3, with a possible D match to TRBD2 (6 bases). Trimming stripped 1 base from V and 4 bases from J, with 12 bases between. The CDR3 contains 14 residues. Germline V gene sequence: CDR1 DFQATT, CDR2 SNEGSKA (reference sequence).

The chain has TRBV29-1 and TRBJ2-6; D is perhaps TRBD1 or TRBD2 (5 bases each). The CDR3 runs 16 residues. Trimming pared 3 bases from V and 1 base from J, leaving 13 bases between. From germline, CDR1 is SQVTM and CDR2 ANQGSEA. This CDR3 is CSVEWDANSGANVLTF. The CDR3, as DNA: TGCAGCGTTGAGTGGGACGCAAATTCTGGGGCCAACGTCCTGACTTTC. The variable domain in full, completed from reference TRBV29-1 and TRBJ2-6, reads SAVISQKPSRDICQRGTSLTIQCQVDSQVTMMFWYRQQPGQSLTLIATANQGSEATYESGFVIDKFPISRPNLTFSTLTVSNMSPEDSSIYLCSVEWDANSGANVLTFGAGSRLTVL.

The chain joins TRBV4-1 to TRBJ1-4; no definite D call. V lost 0 bases to trimming and J lost 5 bases, with 7 bases between them. Germline V gene sequence: CDR1 MGHRA, CDR2 YSYEKL. The CDR3 covers 14 residues. The CDR3 spells CASSQERQNEKLFF. The CDR3 nucleotides read TGCGCCAGCAGCCAAGAAAGGCAGAATGAAAAACTGTTTTTT.

V usage is TRBV4-1 and J usage is TRBJ2-1; D call uncertain. V lost 0 bases to trimming and J lost 2 bases, with 11 bases between them. The CDR3 extends over 16 amino acids. CDR1 is MGHRA, CDR2 YSYEKL, per germline. CDR3 amino acids: CASSQEVGYAYNEQFF. The CDR3 DNA sequence: TGCGCCAGCAGCCAAGAGGTGGGGTATGCCTACAATGAGCAGTTCTTC.

This chain joins TRBV28 and TRBJ2-5, with a possible D match to TRBD1 (5 bases). The germline gives CDR1 MDHEN, CDR2 SYDVKM. The CDR3 contains 14 residues. Trimming took 8 bases from V and 1 from J, leaving 14 bases between them. The CDR3 protein is CASASWGLQETQYF. In nucleotides, the CDR3 is TGTGCCAGCGCCTCCTGGGGCCTCCAAGAGACCCAGTACTTC.

The V and J genes are TRBV5-1 and TRBJ2-5; 10 nucleotides align to TRBD2. This CDR3 contains 14 residues. Germline trimming cut 3 bases from V and 4 bases from J; bases unmatched to any gene: 3. Germline CDR1 SGHRS, CDR2 YFSETQ. In DNA, the CDR3 is TGCGCCAGCAGCTCTAGCGGGAGTAGAGAGACCCAGTACTTC. Encoded protein: CASSSSGSRETQYF.

The rearrangement uses TRBV18 and TRBJ2-7; D is uncertain. In germline, CDR1 is KGHSH, CDR2 LQKENI. The CDR3 is made up of 13 amino acids. Trimming shortened V by 0 bases and J by 2 bases, and 5 bases separated the two germline ends. CDR3 sequence: CASSPPVTYEQYF. In DNA, the CDR3 is TGTGCCAGCTCACCACCGGTTACCTACGAGCAGTACTTC.

The rearrangement uses TRBV12-3 or TRBV12-4 and TRBJ2-1; 8 bases fit TRBD2. This CDR3 is 15 amino acids long. The V and J ends lost 2 bases and 5 bases, in that order; junction bases with no gene match: 5. Here the CDR3 reads CASSLRGLADNEQFF. The CDR3 DNA is TGTGCCAGCAGTTTAAGAGGACTAGCAGACAATGAGCAGTTCTTC.

The chain has TRBV5-1 and TRBJ2-7; TRBD2 is a possible D gene (5 bases). Germline-derived CDR1 and CDR2 are SGHRS and YFSETQ. The CDR3 extends over 15 amino acids. Trimming removed 4 bases at V and 2 bases at J, with 16 bases between. CDR3 protein: CASSMRVEGTYEQYF. The CDR3 DNA reads as TGCGCCAGCAGCATGAGGGTCGAGGGAACCTACGAGCAGTACTTC.

The J gene is TRBJ2-7, the V gene TRBV20-1, with 7 bases that match TRBD1. The V segment lost 5 bases and the J segment 4 bases; nucleotides outside the gene matches: 11. The CDR3 is 14 residues long. Per germline, CDR1 DFQATT and CDR2 SNEGSKA (reference sequence). DNA of the CDR3: TGCAGTGCTCATAATATAGCAGGGGGTTACGAGCAGTACTTC. Encoded protein: CSAHNIAGGYEQYF.

V is TRBV28 and J is TRBJ1-2; D gene unclear. V lost 2 bases to trimming and J lost 4 bases, with 11 bases between them. Germline V gene lookup returns CDR1 MDHEN and CDR2 SYDVKM. The CDR3 sequence is 14 residues long. CDR3: CASSLGGGSYGYTF. CDR3 sequence (DNA): TGTGCCAGCAGTTTAGGTGGAGGGAGCTATGGCTACACCTTC.

Points on this clonotype: A junction boundary mismatches the germline segment, possibly from a read error. This chain connects TRBV20-1 to TRBJ1-1; TRBD1 might be the D (6 bases). CDR3 length: 13 amino acids. Germline CDR1 reads DFQATT; CDR2 reads SNEGSKA (reference sequence). CDR3 coding DNA: TGCAGTGCTAGCCGGACAGAGAACACTGAAGATTTCTTT. Protein product: CSASRTENTEDFF.

The V gene is TRBV4-1, the J gene TRBJ2-7; D uncertain. The length of the CDR3 is 12 residues. Trimming took 0 bases from V and 4 from J, leaving 4 bases between them. Per the germline V gene, CDR1 is MGHRA and CDR2 is YSYEKL. CDR3 bases: TGCGCCAGCAGCCAAGATGAGTACGAGCAGTACTTC. Its translation: CASSQDEYEQYF.

The rearrangement uses TRBV5-6 and TRBJ2-7, with 8 positions matching TRBD1. Trimming at V came to 5 bases and at J to 0 bases, leaving 7 bases not matched to a gene. The CDR3 is 15 residues long. The germline gives CDR1 SGHDT, CDR2 YYEEEE. The CDR3 region has the DNA TGTGCCAGCAGTCTGCAGGACAGGGCCTCCTACGAGCAGTACTTC. Its translation: CASSLQDRASYEQYF.

The rearrangement uses TRBV20-1 and TRBJ1-2; D might be TRBD1 (5 bases). The ends were cut back, 6 bases at V and 0 bases at J, with 14 bases in the middle. CDR3 size: 14 residues. The germline V gene has CDR1 DFQATT and CDR2 SNEGSKA (reference sequence). CDR3 DNA sequence: TGCAGTGCCTCCAGGGACGGGACTAACTATGGCTACACCTTC. Protein: CSASRDGTNYGYTF.

The V and J genes are TRBV18 and TRBJ1-5; no clear D. This CDR3 has 15 amino acids. The germline V and J ends were trimmed by 3 bases and 11 bases, with 20 bases remaining between them. CDR1 and CDR2 from the germline V gene are KGHSH and LQKENI. The CDR3 loop reads CASSPLEWGSGTQHF. For the CDR3, the DNA is TGTGCCAGCTCACCCCTTGAGTGGGGTTCGGGTACCCAGCATTTT.

The rearrangement uses TRBV12-3 or TRBV12-4 and TRBJ2-3; 7 bases fit TRBD2. Germline trimming cut 6 bases from V and 2 bases from J; bases unmatched to any gene: 5. CDR3 length: 14 residues. CDR3 protein: CASSPSGITDTQYF. DNA of the CDR3: TGTGCCAGCAGCCCTAGCGGTATCACAGATACGCAGTATTTT.

This clonotype was recorded once. The V gene is TRBV4-1, the J gene TRBJ2-1, with D hard to call. The CDR3 is 16 amino acids. In germline, CDR1 is MGHRA, CDR2 YSYEKL. V lost 1 base, J lost 7 bases, and 17 bases lay in between. The CDR3 DNA reads TGCGCCAGCAGCCAAGGCTGGTCGGTGAAGAAAAATGAGCAGTTCTTC. It codes for CASSQGWSVKKNEQFF.

The chain is built from TRBV11-3 and TRBJ2-2; D gene uncertain. Germline values: CDR1 SGHNT, CDR2 YENEEA. This CDR3 region has 14 residues. V lost 3 bases, J lost 4 bases, and 9 bases lay in between. In nucleotides, the CDR3 is TGTGCCAGCAGCTTTTTATCGGGCACCGGGGAGCTGTTTTTT. The encoded protein is CASSFLSGTGELFF. Using reference TRBV11-3 and TRBJ2-2 for the parts outside the CDR3, the full variable domain is EAGVVQSPRYKIIEKKQPVAFWCNPISGHNTLYWYLQNLGQGPELLIRYENEEAVDDSQLPKDRFSAERLKGVDSTLKIQPAELGDSAVYLCASSFLSGTGELFFGEGSRLTVL.

CDR3: CSVEERGPRNTIYF. The CDR3, as DNA: TGCAGCGTTGAAGAACGGGGGCCTCGCAACACCATATATTTT. The rearrangement joins TRBV29-1 to TRBJ1-3, with D possibly TRBD1 on 6 matching bases. The germline V and J ends were trimmed by 0 bases and 7 bases, with 13 bases remaining between them. The CDR3 contains 14 residues. Looked up from germline, CDR1 is SQVTM and CDR2 is ANQGSEA.

The genes are TRBV5-1 and TRBJ2-3, with 7 positions matching TRBD1. From germline, CDR1 is SGHRS and CDR2 YFSETQ. CDR3 length equals 15 residues. The trim removed 4 bases at V and 0 bases at J, leaving 5 bases unmatched. CDR3 sequence reads: CASSVGQLSTDTQYF. Written as DNA, the CDR3 is TGCGCCAGCAGCGTGGGACAGCTAAGCACAGATACGCAGTATTTT.

V and J are TRBV3-1 and TRBJ2-2; 9 bases are a match to TRBD1. The CDR3 loop spans 15 amino acids. Per the germline V gene, CDR1 is LGHDT and CDR2 is YNNKEL (reference sequence). Trimming cost V 4 bases and J 5 bases; bases outside gene matches: 5. The CDR3 sequence is CASSLYRGPTGELFF. In DNA, the CDR3 is TGTGCCAGCAGCCTTTACAGGGGGCCAACCGGGGAGCTGTTTTTT.

The rearrangement uses TRBV28 and TRBJ2-2, with a weak D call TRBD1 (5 bases). Per germline, CDR1 MDHEN and CDR2 SYDVKM. The CDR3 has 15 residues. V was trimmed by 7 bases and J by 4 bases, leaving 16 bases between them. CDR3 protein: CASIETGQGTGELFF. In DNA, the CDR3 is TGTGCCAGCATCGAGACCGGGCAGGGCACCGGGGAGCTGTTTTTT.

V gene TRBV5-1 combines with J gene TRBJ1-1, with 9 bases fitting TRBD1. Trimming removed 0 bases from V and 3 bases from J; junction bases left unmatched: 6. There are 16 residues in the CDR3. CDR1 is SGHRS and CDR2 is YFSETQ in the germline V gene. The CDR3 sequence is CASSLVQGQGDTEAFF. In nucleotides, the CDR3 is TGCGCCAGCAGCTTGGTACAGGGACAGGGAGACACTGAAGCTTTCTTT.